This entry describes one T cell receptor (beta chain). Its antigen is currently unknown. The sample is drawn from a study of T cell responses to AZD1222 COVID-19 vaccine. Study-wide points: Clonal diversity may have been underestimated, and the donors were mostly white British, with more females than males.

Germline trimming cut 4 bases from V and 4 bases from J; bases unmatched to any gene: 18. From germline, CDR1 is LGHNA and CDR2 YSLEER. The CDR3 consists of 18 residues. This table comes from immunoSEQ multiplex PCR, and its TCRdb copy is limited to in-frame clones, with some not included. The sample has 85,000 to 95,000 clones; roughly 89% are singletons. The source material was peripheral blood, sampled on day 0 of AZD1222 vaccination. This receptor was obtained from an adult in good health. V usage is TRBV4-3 and J usage is TRBJ1-2; 7 bases match TRBD1. The CDR3, as DNA: TGCGCCAGCAGCCTGGCCCCCGCTGATACCGGGACAGTCTATGGCTACACCTTC. Its translation: CASSLAPADTGTVYGYTF.